Listed below are T cell receptor beta chains from one sample, sequenced in a study of T cells in localized non-small cell lung cancer. Sequencing used immunoSEQ multiplex PCR; TCRdb keeps in-frame clones, though not all of them. The sample consists of about 26,000 clones, approximately 78% of them appearing once. The specimen was peripheral blood, collected before any cancer treatment. All receptors come from a woman aged 40 to 75 with stage I lung adenocarcinoma. The CDR3 runs from the conserved cysteine through the conserved F or W. D genes are given only for firm matches. Some rows have no size entry. The others give once, few or many, or a class for an expanded clone.

>TRBJ2-5|TRBV29-1|16|.|.
TGCAGCGTTGCCACCTCTGCCCTATCGAGTTTGGAGACCCAGTACTTC
CSVATSALSSLETQYF
>TRBJ2-5|TRBV19|14|.|TRBD1
TGTGCCAGTAGTACTGGACAGGGCCCAGAGACCCAGTACTTC
CASSTGQGPETQYF
>TRBJ1-1|TRBV10-3|14|.|.
TGTGCCATCAGTGAGTCGAGTCAGGCCACTGAAGCTTTCTTT
CAISESSQATEAFF
>TRBJ1-2|TRBV5-4|16|.|TRBD1
TGTGCCAGCAGCTTGGGACAGGGGCGGGCGATATATGGCTACACCTTC
CASSLGQGRAIYGYTF
>TRBJ2-7|TRBV28|16|.|.
TGTGCCAGCAGTCCTCCGGGACTTGGAGGATCCTACGAGCAGTACTTC
CASSPPGLGGSYEQYF
>TRBJ1-6|TRBV7-8|13|.|.
TGTGCCAGCAGCGCGACGAGGAATTCACCCCTCCACTTT
CASSATRNSPLHF
>TRBJ2-5|TRBV2|14|.|.
TGTGCCAGCAGTGATGTTAGGCGGAAGGAGACCCAGTACTTC
CASSDVRRKETQYF
>TRBJ1-2|TRBV19|16|.|.
TGTGCCAGTAGTATCCGCCCCCAGACCACCAACTATGGCTACACCTTC
CASSIRPQTTNYGYTF
>TRBJ2-5|TRBV7-2|16|once|.
TGTGCCAGCAGCTTAGGCCTAGCTCTAACCCAAGAGACCCAGTACTTC
CASSLGLALTQETQYF
>TRBJ1-1|TRBV11-3|15|.|.
TGTGCCAGCAGCTCAAACAGGGTAACAAACACTGAAGCTTTCTTT
CASSSNRVTNTEAFF
>TRBJ1-5|TRBV19|14|.|.
TGTGCCAGTAGTATGCAGCAGCCTAATCAGCCCCAGCATTTT
CASSMQQPNQPQHF
>TRBJ1-2|TRBV2|11|few|.
TGTGCCAGCAGTCGGGCGGGTGGCTACACCTTC
CASSRAGGYTF
>TRBJ1-1|TRBV7-9|15|.|.
TGTGCCAGCAGGATGCAGGGCAACCTGAACACTGAAGCTTTCTTT
CASRMQGNLNTEAFF
>TRBJ2-1|TRBV7-7|14|.|TRBD2
TGTGCCAGCAGCCCCACTAGCGGGGGTAGTGAGCAGTTCTTC
CASSPTSGGSEQFF
>TRBJ1-5|TRBV6-1|14|few|.
TGTGCCAGCAGTGAAGCGGGGGGGGGACAGCCCCAGCATTTT
CASSEAGGGQPQHF
>TRBJ1-1|TRBV30|11|.|.
TGTGCCGCTGACAGGAACACTGAAGCTTTCTTT
CAADRNTEAFF
>TRBJ1-2|TRBV7-8|15|.|TRBD1
TGTGCCAGCATCGATATACTGGGCAGGGGGTATGGCTACACCTTC
CASIDILGRGYGYTF
>TRBJ1-2|TRBV5-6|13|.|.
TGTGCCAGCAGCTTGGAGCCAGGGCGAGGCTACACCTTC
CASSLEPGRGYTF
>TRBJ2-5|TRBV10-3|11|.|.
TGTGCCATCAGTGAAGGCGAGACCCAGTACTTC
CAISEGETQYF
>TRBJ2-3|TRBV2|13|.|.
TGTGCCAGCAGATGGGGGGCGGTAGATACGCAGTATTTT
CASRWGAVDTQYF
>TRBJ1-3|TRBV5-6|16|.|.
TGTGCCAGCAGCTCCACCGGCAGGGCAGGGGGAAACACCATATATTTT
CASSSTGRAGGNTIYF
>TRBJ1-1|TRBV19|15|.|.
TGTGCCAGTAGTATAGGTTCAGGACGGCACACTGAAGCTTTCTTT
CASSIGSGRHTEAFF
>TRBJ2-2|TRBV9|16|.|.
TGTGCCAGCAGCGTAGGTGGAAGTCAGACCACCGGGGAGCTGTTTTTT
CASSVGGSQTTGELFF
>TRBJ2-3|TRBV19|14|.|.
TGTGCCAGTAGTATAGAGAGGCGGGCAGATACGCAGTATTTT
CASSIERRADTQYF
>TRBJ1-5|TRBV30|13|.|TRBD1
TGTGCCTGGAGGGACAGGGGGGATCAGCCCCAGCATTTT
CAWRDRGDQPQHF
>TRBJ1-2|TRBV21-1|14|.|.
TGTGCCAGCAGCAAAGAAGACAGGGGAGGTGGCTACACCTTC
CASSKEDRGGGYTF
>TRBJ2-7|TRBV27|15|few|.
TGTGCCAGCAGTTTCTCTTACAGAGCCGGCCACGAGCAGTACTTC
CASSFSYRAGHEQYF
>TRBJ2-7|TRBV7-2|13|.|TRBD1
TGTGCCAGCAGCATGACAGGGGGCGGGGAGCAGTACTTC
CASSMTGGGEQYF
>TRBJ1-6|TRBV19|16|.|TRBD1
TGTGCCAGTAGTATACGGCCCACAGGGGGTGATTCACCCCTCCACTTT
CASSIRPTGGDSPLHF
>TRBJ2-7|TRBV7-2|15|.|.
TGTGCCAGCTACCTTCCCCACCCCTACTCCTACGAGCAGTACTTC
CASYLPHPYSYEQYF
>TRBJ2-4|TRBV5-8|16|once|TRBD1
TGTGCCAGCAGCCACGGACACCGGGACAGGAAAAACATTCAGTACTTC
CASSHGHRDRKNIQYF
>TRBJ1-2|TRBV6-5|12|.|.
TGTGCCAGCAGGGGTCTTAACTATGGCTACACCTTC
CASRGLNYGYTF
>TRBJ2-1|TRBV11-2|14|.|.
TGTGCCAGCAGCTTAATCCCCCAGGGGGGTGAGCAGTTCTTC
CASSLIPQGGEQFF
>TRBJ1-1|TRBV11-2|15|.|.
TGTGCCAGCAGCTTAGAACGTGGACCGAACACTGAAGCTTTCTTT
CASSLERGPNTEAFF
>TRBJ1-1|TRBV4-3|15|.|.
TGCGCCAGCAGCCAAGTGCTTGCGGACCTCCGATTGGCTTTCTTT
CASSQVLADLRLAFF
>TRBJ2-3|TRBV7-3|17|.|TRBD2
TGTGCCAGCAGCTTAACGGGACTAGCGGGGGGAGCAGATACGCAGTATTTT
CASSLTGLAGGADTQYF
>TRBJ1-2|TRBV15|14|.|TRBD1
TGTGCCACCAGCAGTGGGGACAGGTCGTATGGCTACACCTTC
CATSSGDRSYGYTF
>TRBJ2-3|TRBV7-8|16|.|TRBD2
TGTGCCAGCAGCTCCCCCACTAGCGGGGGCACAGATACGCAGTATTTT
CASSSPTSGGTDTQYF
>TRBJ2-5|TRBV19|12|.|TRBD2
TGTGCCAGTCGCCAAGCGGGGGAGACCCAGTACTTC
CASRQAGETQYF
>TRBJ2-2|TRBV5-1|15|.|TRBD1
TGCGCCAGCAGCCCGGGACAGCCCGTACCGGAAAGGCTGTTTTTT
CASSPGQPVPERLFF
>TRBJ2-3|TRBV2|15|.|.
TGTGCCAGCACCCGACAAGGTCTCGGGGCAGATACGCAGTATTTT
CASTRQGLGADTQYF
>TRBJ2-2|TRBV28|16|.|TRBD1
TGTGCCAGCACCCACCGTAACAGGGGTAACACCGGGGAGCTGTTTTTT
CASTHRNRGNTGELFF
>TRBJ2-7|TRBV27|15|.|.
TGTGCCAGCAGTTTTGGCCTCTTCGGGGTCTACGAGCAGTACTTC
CASSFGLFGVYEQYF
>TRBJ1-2|TRBV7-2|15|.|TRBD1
TGTGCCAGCAGCTTAGCCAGACAGGGGAACTATGGCTACACCTTC
CASSLARQGNYGYTF
>TRBJ1-1|TRBV7-8|14|once|.
TGTGCCAGCAGCTTGGGGACAATGAACACTGAAGCTTTCTTT
CASSLGTMNTEAFF
>TRBJ2-7|TRBV2|16|.|TRBD1
TGTGCCAGCATTGACCGGGACAGGGAGATTACCTACGAGCAGTACTTC
CASIDRDREITYEQYF
>TRBJ1-1|TRBV7-9|14|.|.
TGTGCCAGCAGTCAAGACGGACCGAACACTGAAGCTTTCTTT
CASSQDGPNTEAFF
>TRBJ2-3|TRBV13|14|.|.
TGTGCCAGCAGCTTAGTGGGAGCCACAGATACGCAGTATTTT
CASSLVGATDTQYF
>TRBJ1-2|TRBV6-1|11|.|.
TGTGCCAGCACCGAGAACTCTGGCTACACCTTC
CASTENSGYTF